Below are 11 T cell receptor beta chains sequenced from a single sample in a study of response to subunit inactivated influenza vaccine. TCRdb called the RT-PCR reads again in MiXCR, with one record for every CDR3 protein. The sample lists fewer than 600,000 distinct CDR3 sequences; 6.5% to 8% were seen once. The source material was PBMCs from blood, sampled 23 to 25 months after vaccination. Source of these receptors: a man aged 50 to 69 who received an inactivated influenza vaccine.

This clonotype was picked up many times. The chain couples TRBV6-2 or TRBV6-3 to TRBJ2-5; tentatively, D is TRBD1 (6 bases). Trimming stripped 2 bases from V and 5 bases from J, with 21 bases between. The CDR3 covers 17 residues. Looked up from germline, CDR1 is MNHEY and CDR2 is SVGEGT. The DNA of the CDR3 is TGTGCCAGCAGTTACGTTCTCGGACGGGACACCGAGGAGACCCAGTACTTC. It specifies CASSYVLGRDTEETQYF.

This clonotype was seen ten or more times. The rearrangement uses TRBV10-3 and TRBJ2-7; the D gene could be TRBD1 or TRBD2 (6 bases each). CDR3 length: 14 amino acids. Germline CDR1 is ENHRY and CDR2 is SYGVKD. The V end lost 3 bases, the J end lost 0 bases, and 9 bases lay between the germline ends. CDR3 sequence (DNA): TGTGCCATCAGTGATCGGGGGCTCTCCTACGAGCAGTACTTC. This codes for CAISDRGLSYEQYF.

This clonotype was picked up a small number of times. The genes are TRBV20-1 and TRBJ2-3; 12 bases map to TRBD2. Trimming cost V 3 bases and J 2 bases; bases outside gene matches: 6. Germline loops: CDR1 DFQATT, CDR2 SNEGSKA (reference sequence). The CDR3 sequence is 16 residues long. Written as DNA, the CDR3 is TGCAGTGCTAGGGCACTAGCGGGGGGACACACAGATACGCAGTATTTT. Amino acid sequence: CSARALAGGHTDTQYF.

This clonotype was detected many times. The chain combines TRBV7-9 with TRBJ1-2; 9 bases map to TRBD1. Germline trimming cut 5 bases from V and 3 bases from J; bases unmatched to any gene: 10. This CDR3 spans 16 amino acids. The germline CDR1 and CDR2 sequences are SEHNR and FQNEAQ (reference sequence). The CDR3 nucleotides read TGTGCCAGCAGCCGGTCCCGGGACAGGGTGGACTATGGCTACACCTTC. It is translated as CASSRSRDRVDYGYTF.

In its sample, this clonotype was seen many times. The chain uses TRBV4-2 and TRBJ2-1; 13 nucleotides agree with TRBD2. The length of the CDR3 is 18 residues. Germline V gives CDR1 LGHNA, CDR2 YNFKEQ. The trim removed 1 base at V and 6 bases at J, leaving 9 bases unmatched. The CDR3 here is CASSQVQLAGGGGNEQFF. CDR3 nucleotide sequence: TGTGCCAGCAGCCAAGTTCAACTAGCGGGAGGGGGAGGCAATGAGCAGTTCTTC.

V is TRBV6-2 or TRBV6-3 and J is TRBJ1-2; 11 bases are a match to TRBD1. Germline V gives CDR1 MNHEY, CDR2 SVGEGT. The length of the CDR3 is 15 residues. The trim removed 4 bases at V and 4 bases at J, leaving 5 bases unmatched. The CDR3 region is CASSFGTGGSYGYTF. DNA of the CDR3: TGTGCCAGCAGTTTCGGGACAGGGGGGAGCTATGGCTACACCTTC.

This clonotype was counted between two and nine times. The CDR3 coding sequence is TGCAGCGTTCTAAGGACAGGGGTTCTGTCTGGGGCCAACGTCCTGACTTTC. It codes for CSVLRTGVLSGANVLTF. This sequence joins TRBV29-1 and TRBJ2-6, with TRBD1 matching over 9 bases. The V and J ends lost 5 bases and 1 base, in that order; junction bases with no gene match: 9. The CDR3 loop spans 17 amino acids. The germline V gene has CDR1 SQVTM and CDR2 ANQGSEA.

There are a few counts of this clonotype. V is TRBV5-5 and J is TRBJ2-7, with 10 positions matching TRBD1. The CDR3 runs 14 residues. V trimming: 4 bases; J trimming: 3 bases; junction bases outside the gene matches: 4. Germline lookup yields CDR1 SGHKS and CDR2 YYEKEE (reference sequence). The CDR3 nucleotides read TGTGCCAGCAGCACGACAGGGGGCGACTACGAGCAGTACTTC. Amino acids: CASSTTGGDYEQYF.

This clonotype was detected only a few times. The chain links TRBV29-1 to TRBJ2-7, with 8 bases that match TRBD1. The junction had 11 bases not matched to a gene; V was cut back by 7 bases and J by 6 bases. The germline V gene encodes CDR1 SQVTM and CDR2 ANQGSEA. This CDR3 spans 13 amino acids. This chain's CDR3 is CSAARGLTGEQYF. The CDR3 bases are TGCAGCGCTGCCAGGGGGCTTACGGGCGAGCAGTACTTC.

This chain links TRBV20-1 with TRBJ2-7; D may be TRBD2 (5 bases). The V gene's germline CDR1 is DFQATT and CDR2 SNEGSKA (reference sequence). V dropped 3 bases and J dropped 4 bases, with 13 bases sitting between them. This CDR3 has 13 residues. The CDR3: CSARPVLGYEQYF. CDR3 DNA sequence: TGCAGTGCTAGGCCGGTACTAGGGTACGAGCAGTACTTC.

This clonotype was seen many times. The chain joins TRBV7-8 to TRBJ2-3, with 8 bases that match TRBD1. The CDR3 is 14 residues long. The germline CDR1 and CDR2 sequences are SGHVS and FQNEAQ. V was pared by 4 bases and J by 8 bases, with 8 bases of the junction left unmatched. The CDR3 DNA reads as TGTGCCAGCAGCTCAGGGGGCTGGATGGGTACGCAGTATTTT. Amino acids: CASSSGGWMGTQYF.